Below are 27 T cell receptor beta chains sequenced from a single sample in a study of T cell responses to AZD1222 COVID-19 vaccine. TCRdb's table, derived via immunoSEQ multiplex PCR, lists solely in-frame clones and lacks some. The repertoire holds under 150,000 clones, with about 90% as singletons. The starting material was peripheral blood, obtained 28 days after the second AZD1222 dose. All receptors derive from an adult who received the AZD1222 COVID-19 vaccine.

The CDR3 protein is CASSLTSGGGEQFF. CDR3 coding DNA: TGTGCCAGCAGCTTGACTAGCGGGGGTGGTGAGCAGTTCTTC. The chain has TRBV11-2 and TRBJ2-1, with 12 bases lining up with TRBD2. CDR1 and CDR2 (germline): SGHAT, FQNNGV. J gave up 9 bases and V 3 bases, and 3 bases lay outside the gene matches. The CDR3 runs 14 residues.

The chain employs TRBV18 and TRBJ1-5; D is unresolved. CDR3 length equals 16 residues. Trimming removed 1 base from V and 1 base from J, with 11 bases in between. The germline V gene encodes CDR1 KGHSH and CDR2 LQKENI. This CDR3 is CASSPRGVGSNQPQHF. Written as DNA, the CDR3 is TGTGCCAGCTCACCACGTGGGGTAGGAAGCAATCAGCCCCAGCATTTT. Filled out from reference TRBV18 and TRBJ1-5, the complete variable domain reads NAGVMQNPRHLVRRRGQEARLRCSPMKGHSHVYWYRQLPEEGLKFMVYLQKENIIDESGMPKERFSAEFPKEGPSILRIQQVVRGDSAAYFCASSPRGVGSNQPQHFGDGTRLSIL.

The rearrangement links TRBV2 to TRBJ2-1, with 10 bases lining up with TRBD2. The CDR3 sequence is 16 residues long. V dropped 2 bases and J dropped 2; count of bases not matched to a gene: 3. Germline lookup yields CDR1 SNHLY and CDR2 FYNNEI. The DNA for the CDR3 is TGTGCCAGCAGTGAATTAGCGGGGGGAACCTACAATGAGCAGTTCTTC. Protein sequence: CASSELAGGTYNEQFF.

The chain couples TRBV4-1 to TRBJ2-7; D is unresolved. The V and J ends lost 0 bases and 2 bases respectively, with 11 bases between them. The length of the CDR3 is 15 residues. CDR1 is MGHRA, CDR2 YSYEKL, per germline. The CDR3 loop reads CASSQDHGVPYEQYF. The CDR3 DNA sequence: TGCGCCAGCAGCCAAGATCATGGGGTTCCCTACGAGCAGTACTTC.

The CDR3 here is CASSYRGGDGYTF. DNA of the CDR3: TGTGCCAGCAGTTACCGAGGCGGAGATGGCTACACCTTC. The rearrangement uses TRBV6-2 or TRBV6-3 and TRBJ1-2; D is unresolved. The CDR3 sequence is 13 residues long. The germline V and J ends were trimmed by 2 bases and 6 bases, with 10 bases remaining between them. From germline, CDR1 is MNHEY and CDR2 SVGEGT.

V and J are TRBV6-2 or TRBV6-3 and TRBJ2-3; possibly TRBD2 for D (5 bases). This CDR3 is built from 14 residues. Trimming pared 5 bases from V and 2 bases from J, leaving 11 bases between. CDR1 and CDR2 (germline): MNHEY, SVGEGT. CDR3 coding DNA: TGTGCCAGCAGTCCCACTAGGAACACAGATACGCAGTATTTT. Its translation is CASSPTRNTDTQYF.

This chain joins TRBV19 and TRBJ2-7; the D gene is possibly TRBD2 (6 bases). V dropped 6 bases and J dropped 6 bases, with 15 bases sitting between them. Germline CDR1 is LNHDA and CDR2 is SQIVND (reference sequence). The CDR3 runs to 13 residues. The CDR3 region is CASSTGTAGEQYF. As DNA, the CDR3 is TGTGCCAGTAGCACCGGGACTGCTGGCGAGCAGTACTTC.

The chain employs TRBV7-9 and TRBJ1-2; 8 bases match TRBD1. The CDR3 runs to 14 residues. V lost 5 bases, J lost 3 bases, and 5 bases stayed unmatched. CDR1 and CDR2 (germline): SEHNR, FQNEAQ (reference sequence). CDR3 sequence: CASSQGAADYGYTF. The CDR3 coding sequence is TGTGCCAGCAGCCAGGGGGCAGCGGACTATGGCTACACCTTC.

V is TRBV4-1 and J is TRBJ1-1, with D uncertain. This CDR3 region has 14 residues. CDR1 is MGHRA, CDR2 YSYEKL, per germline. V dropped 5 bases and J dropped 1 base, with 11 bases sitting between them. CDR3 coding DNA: TGCGCCAGCAGCAGTCTTGAGGGGAACACTGAAGCTTTCTTT. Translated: CASSSLEGNTEAFF.

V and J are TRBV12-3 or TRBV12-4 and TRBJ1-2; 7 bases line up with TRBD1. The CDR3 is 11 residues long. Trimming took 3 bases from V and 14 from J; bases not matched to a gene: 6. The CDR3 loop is CASSFRGSMTF. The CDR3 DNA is TGTGCCAGCAGTTTCAGGGGGTCTATGACCTTC.

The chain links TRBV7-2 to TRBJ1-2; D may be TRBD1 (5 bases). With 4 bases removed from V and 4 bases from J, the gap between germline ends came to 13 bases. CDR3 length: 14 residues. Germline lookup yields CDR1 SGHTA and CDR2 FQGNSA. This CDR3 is CASSSTGPSYGYTF. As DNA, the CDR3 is TGTGCCAGCAGCTCAACGGGACCGAGCTATGGCTACACCTTC.

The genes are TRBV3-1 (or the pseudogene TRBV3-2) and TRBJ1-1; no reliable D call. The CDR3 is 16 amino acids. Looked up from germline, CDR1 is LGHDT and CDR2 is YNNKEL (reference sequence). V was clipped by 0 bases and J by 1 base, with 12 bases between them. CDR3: CASSQDPPGPNTEAFF. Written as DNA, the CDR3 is TGTGCCAGCAGCCAAGATCCTCCGGGCCCGAACACTGAAGCTTTCTTT.

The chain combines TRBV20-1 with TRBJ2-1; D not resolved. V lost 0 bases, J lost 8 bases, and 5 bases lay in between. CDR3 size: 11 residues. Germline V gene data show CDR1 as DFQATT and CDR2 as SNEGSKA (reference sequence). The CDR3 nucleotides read TGCAGTGCTAGAGAGGTGGATGAGCAGTTCTTC. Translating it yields CSAREVDEQFF.

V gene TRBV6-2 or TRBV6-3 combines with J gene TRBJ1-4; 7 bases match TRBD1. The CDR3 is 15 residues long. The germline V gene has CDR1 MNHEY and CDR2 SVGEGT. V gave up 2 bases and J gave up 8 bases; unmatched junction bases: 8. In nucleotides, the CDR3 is TGTGCCAGCAGTTACCTGAGGGGGCTTAGAGAAAAACTGTTTTTT. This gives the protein CASSYLRGLREKLFF.

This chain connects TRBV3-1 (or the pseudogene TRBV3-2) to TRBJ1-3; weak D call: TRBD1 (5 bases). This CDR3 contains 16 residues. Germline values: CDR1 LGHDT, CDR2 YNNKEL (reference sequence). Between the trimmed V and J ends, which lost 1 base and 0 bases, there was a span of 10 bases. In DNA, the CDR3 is TGTGCCAGCAGCCAAGGATTGCAGGGCTCTGGAAACACCATATATTTT. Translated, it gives CASSQGLQGSGNTIYF.

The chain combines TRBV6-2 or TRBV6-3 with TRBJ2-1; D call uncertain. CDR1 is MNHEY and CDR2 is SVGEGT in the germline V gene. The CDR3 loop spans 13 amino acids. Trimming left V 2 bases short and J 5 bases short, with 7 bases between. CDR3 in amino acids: CASSYSPNNEQFF. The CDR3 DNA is TGTGCCAGCAGTTACAGCCCAAACAATGAGCAGTTCTTC.

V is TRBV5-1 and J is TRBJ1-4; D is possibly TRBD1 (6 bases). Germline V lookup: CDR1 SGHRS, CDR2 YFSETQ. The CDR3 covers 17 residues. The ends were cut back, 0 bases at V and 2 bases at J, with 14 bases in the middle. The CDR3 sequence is CASSLDPRGITNEKLFF. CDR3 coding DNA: TGCGCCAGCAGCTTGGACCCTAGGGGGATCACTAATGAAAAACTGTTTTTT.

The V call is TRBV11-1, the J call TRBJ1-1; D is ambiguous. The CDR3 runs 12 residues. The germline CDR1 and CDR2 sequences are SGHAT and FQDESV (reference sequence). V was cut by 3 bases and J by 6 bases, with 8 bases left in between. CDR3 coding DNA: TGTGCCAGCAGCTTCGGAGGGTCTGAAGCTTTCTTT. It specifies CASSFGGSEAFF.

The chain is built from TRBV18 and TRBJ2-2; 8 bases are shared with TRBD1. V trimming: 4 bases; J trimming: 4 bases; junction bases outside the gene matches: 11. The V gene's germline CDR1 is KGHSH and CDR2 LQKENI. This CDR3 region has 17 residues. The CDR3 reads CASSRLTGARGTGELFF. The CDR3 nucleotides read TGTGCCAGCTCACGTCTGACAGGGGCAAGAGGCACCGGGGAGCTGTTTTTT.

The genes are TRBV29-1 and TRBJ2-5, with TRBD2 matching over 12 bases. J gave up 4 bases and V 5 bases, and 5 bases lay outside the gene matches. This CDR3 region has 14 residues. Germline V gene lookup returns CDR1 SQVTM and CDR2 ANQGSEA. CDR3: CSVRPSGGGETQYF. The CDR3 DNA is TGCAGCGTTCGTCCTAGCGGGGGGGGAGAGACCCAGTACTTC.

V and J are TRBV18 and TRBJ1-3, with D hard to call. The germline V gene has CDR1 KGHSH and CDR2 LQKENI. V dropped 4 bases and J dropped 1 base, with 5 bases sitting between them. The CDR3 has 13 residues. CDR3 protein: CASSLGSGNTIYF. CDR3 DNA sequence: TGTGCCAGCTCACTCGGGTCTGGAAACACCATATATTTT.

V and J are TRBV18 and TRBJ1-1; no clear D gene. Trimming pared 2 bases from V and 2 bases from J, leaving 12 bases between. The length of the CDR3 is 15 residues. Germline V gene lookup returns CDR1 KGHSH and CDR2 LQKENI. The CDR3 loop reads CASSPGVGTNTEAFF. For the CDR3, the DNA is TGTGCCAGCTCACCAGGGGTCGGCACAAACACTGAAGCTTTCTTT.

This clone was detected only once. CDR3 sequence reads: CSASDTTGDFF. In DNA form, the CDR3 reads TGCAGTGCTAGCGACACCACAGGGGACTTCTTT. The chain combines TRBV20-1 with TRBJ1-1; 7 nucleotides match TRBD1. V was clipped by 3 bases and J by 14 bases; unmatched bases: 9. The CDR3 is made up of 11 amino acids. The germline CDR1 and CDR2 sequences are DFQATT and SNEGSKA (reference sequence).

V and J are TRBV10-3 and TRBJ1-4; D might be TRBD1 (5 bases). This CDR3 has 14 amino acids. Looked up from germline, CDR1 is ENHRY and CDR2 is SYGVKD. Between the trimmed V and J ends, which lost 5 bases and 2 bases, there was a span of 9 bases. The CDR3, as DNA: TGTGCCATCAGTCAGGAGGGGACTAATGAAAAACTGTTTTTT. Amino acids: CAISQEGTNEKLFF.

CDR3 nucleotide sequence: TGTGCCAGCTCAAGCTTTGCGGGGGAGAACACTGAAGCTTTCTTT. It yields the protein CASSSFAGENTEAFF. The J gene is TRBJ1-1, the V gene TRBV18; D is perhaps TRBD1 (5 bases). The V gene's germline CDR1 is KGHSH and CDR2 LQKENI. The CDR3 is 15 residues long. Between the trimmed V and J ends, which lost 5 bases and 1 base, there was a span of 14 bases.

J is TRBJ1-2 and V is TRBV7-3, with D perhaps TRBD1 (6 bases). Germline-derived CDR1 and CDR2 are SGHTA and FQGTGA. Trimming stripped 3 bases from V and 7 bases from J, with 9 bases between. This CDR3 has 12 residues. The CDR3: CASSFGTTGYTF. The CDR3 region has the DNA TGTGCCAGCAGCTTCGGGACAACTGGCTACACCTTC.

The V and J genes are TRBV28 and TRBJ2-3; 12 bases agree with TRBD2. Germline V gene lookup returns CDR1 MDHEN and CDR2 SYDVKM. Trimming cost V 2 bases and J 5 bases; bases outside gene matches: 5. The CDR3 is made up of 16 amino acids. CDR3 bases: TGTGCCAGCAGTTTACTAGCGGGGGGGCGGAGAGATACGCAGTATTTT. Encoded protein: CASSLLAGGRRDTQYF. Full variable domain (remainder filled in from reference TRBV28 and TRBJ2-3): DVKVTQSSRYLVKRTGEKVFLECVQDMDHENMFWYRQDPGLGLRLIYFSYDVKMKEKGDIPEGYSVSREKKERFSLILESASTNQTSMYLCASSLLAGGRRDTQYFGPGTRLTVL.